This T cell receptor (beta chain) was sequenced during a study of cytomegalovirus exposure and HLA in healthy donors. Overall study results and limits: There were reportedly fewer N-insertions in an Asian-associated ancestry cluster than the approximately 640-donor mean, in a later analysis.

Worth noting for this clone: Its antigen is not known.

PCR employed 60 Vbeta and 13 Jbeta primers. Measured with immunoSEQ multiplex PCR; TCRdb has only the in-frame clones, and not every one. The sample features some 110,000 clones, with 0.9% to 1.2% in its top ten. CDR3 length equals 15 residues. J was trimmed by 6 bases and V by 0 bases; bases with no gene match: 5. Germline CDR1 and CDR2: MNHEY and SVGAGI. The sequenced sample was PBMCs. The chain combines TRBV6-5 with TRBJ1-2; TRBD1 agrees at 9 bases. The sequence was obtained from a man in his late teens or twenties in good health and CMV-seronegative. The CDR3 protein is CASSYSDRGMNGYTF. CDR3 sequence (DNA): TGTGCCAGCAGTTACTCGGACAGGGGTATGAATGGCTACACCTTC.